This T cell receptor (beta chain) is drawn from a study of cytomegalovirus exposure and HLA in healthy donors. Overall study results and limits: When presence/absence was analysed, sequencing depth was taken to be roughly uniform across donors. Follow-up analysis found HLA locus-dependent TCR association rates, highest for DRB1 and lowest for HLA-C. The records held CMV serostatus as the only immune exposure information.

In the PCR, 60 Vbeta and 13 Jbeta primers were used. Original methodology: Per a later analysis, the number of unique TCR beta chains was some 75 million, of which 9 million to 14 million were shared. The data were produced by immunoSEQ multiplex PCR, yet TCRdb's version contains in-frame clones alone and is incomplete. V, J and clone size derive from that table, while D and trimming were established from the DNA sequence. Of roughly 100,000 clones listed, over 70% are singletons. On this clone: Its matching antigen is unknown.

The V gene's germline CDR1 is KGHSH and CDR2 LQKENI. CDR3 length: 15 amino acids. Trimming at V came to 5 bases and at J to 8 bases, leaving 7 bases not matched to a gene. The sequence came from a man aged 45-65 years in good health and CMV-seropositive. The rearrangement links TRBV18 to TRBJ2-1; 12 bases agree with TRBD2. Sequencing was performed on PBMCs. The CDR3 sequence is CASSGLAGGPDEQFF. The CDR3, as DNA: TGTGCCAGCTCAGGGCTAGCGGGAGGGCCTGATGAGCAGTTCTTC.